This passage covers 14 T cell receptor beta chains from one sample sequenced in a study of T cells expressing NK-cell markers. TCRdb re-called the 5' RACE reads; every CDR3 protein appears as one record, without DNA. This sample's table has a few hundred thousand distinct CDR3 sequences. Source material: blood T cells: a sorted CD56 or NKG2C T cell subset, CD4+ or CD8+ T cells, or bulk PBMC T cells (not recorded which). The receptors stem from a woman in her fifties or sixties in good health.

The chain's CDR3 is CSVEDQGSGNTIYF. The rearrangement links TRBV29-1 to TRBJ1-3. Germline V lookup: CDR1 SQVTM, CDR2 ANQGSEA. CDR3 length: 14 residues.

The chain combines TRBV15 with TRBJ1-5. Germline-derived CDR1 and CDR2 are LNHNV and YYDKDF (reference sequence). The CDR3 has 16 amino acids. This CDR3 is CATSRGGYEGNQPQHF.

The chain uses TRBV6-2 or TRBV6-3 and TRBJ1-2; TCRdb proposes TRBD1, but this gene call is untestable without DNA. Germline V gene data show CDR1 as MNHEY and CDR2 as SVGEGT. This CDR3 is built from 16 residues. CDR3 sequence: CASRLVFRADHYGYTF.

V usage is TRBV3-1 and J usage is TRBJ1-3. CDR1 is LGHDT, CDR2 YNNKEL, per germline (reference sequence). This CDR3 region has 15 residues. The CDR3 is CASNPSTNSGNTIYF.

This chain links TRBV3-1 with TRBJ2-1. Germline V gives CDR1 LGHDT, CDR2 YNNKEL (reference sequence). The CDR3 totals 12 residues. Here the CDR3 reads CASSQEGNEQFF.

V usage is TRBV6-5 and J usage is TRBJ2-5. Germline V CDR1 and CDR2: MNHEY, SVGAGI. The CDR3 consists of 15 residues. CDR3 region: CASSSDHQRKETQYF.

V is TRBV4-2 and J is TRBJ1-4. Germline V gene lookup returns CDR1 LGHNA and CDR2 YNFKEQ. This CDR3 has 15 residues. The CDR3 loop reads CASSQATGANEKLFF.

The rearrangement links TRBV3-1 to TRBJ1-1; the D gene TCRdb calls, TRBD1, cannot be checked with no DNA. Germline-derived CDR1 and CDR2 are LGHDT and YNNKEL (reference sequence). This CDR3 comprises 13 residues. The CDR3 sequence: CASSQGWGGEAFF.

CDR3 amino acids: CASWGRATDTQYF. V usage is TRBV6-1 and J usage is TRBJ2-3; TCRdb names TRBD1, which stays unverified in the absence of DNA. This CDR3 has 13 residues. The germline V gene encodes CDR1 MNHNS and CDR2 SASEGT.

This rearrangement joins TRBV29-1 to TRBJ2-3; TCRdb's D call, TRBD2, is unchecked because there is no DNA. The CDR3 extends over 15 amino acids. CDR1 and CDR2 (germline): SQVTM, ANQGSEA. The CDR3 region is CSVDRAGGLGHTQYF.

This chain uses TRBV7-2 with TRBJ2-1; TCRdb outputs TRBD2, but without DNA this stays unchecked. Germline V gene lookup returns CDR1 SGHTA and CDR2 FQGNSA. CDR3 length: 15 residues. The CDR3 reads CASSRTSGDYNEQFF.

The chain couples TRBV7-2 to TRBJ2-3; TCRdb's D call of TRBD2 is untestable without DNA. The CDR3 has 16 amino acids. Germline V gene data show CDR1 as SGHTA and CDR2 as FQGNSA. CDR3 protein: CASSPPGLAGRDTQYF.

The CDR3 reads CASSLRTSGVTSTDTQYF. The genes are TRBV5-1 and TRBJ2-3; absent DNA, TCRdb's TRBD2 call cannot be checked. CDR3 length: 18 amino acids. The germline CDR1 and CDR2 sequences are SGHRS and YFSETQ.

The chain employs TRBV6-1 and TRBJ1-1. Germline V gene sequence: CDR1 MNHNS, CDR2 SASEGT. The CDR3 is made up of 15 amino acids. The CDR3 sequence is CASSEAGSQYTEAFF.